A selection of T cell receptor beta chains follows, all from one sample in a study of preoperative IRX-2 immunotherapy in early breast cancer. Repertoires were generated with immunoSEQ multiplex PCR, while TCRdb's copy carries only in-frame clones and drops some. The table lists roughly 24,000 clones, approximately 72% of them singletons. Specimen: lymph node tissue, collected after IRX-2 immunotherapy. The receptors were gathered from a human donor with breast cancer. The CDR3 runs from the conserved cysteine through the conserved F or W. D genes are given only for firm matches. Size is stated for part of the rows, as once, few or many counts, or as a class when the clone is expanded.

CDR3: CAISESQAGAYNEQFF; DNA: TGTGCCATCAGTGAGTCCCAAGCGGGAGCGTATAATGAGCAGTTCTTC; J: TRBJ2-1; D: TRBD2; size: .; V: TRBV10-3
CDR3: CASSESKSGYGYEQYF; DNA: TGCGCCAGCAGTGAGTCGAAGTCGGGGTACGGCTACGAGCAGTACTTC; J: TRBJ2-7; D: .; size: .; V: TRBV10-2
CDR3: CASRQVDGTGGRYEQYF; DNA: TGTGCCAGCAGACAGGTCGACGGGACAGGGGGTCGGTACGAGCAGTACTTC; J: TRBJ2-7; D: TRBD1; size: .; V: TRBV28
CDR3: CAIRGQGDSNYGYTF; DNA: TGTGCCATCAGGGGACAGGGGGATAGTAACTATGGCTACACCTTC; J: TRBJ1-2; D: TRBD1; size: few; V: TRBV6-8
CDR3: CASSTDRAYGYTF; DNA: TGTGCCAGCAGCACGGACAGGGCGTATGGCTACACCTTC; J: TRBJ1-2; D: TRBD1; size: .; V: TRBV14
CDR3: CASSYSDRANYGYTF; DNA: TGTGCCAGCAGTTACTCGGACAGGGCTAACTATGGCTACACCTTC; J: TRBJ1-2; D: TRBD1; size: .; V: TRBV6-8
CDR3: CASSLVAYRDRNTEAFF; DNA: TGCGCCAGCAGCTTGGTTGCGTACCGGGACAGGAACACTGAAGCTTTCTTT; J: TRBJ1-1; D: TRBD1; size: .; V: TRBV5-1
CDR3: CSVESDTGFRPYNEQFF; DNA: TGCAGCGTCGAAAGCGATACAGGTTTTAGACCCTACAATGAGCAGTTCTTC; J: TRBJ2-1; D: .; size: .; V: TRBV29-1
CDR3: CASSRGDATTNEKLFF; DNA: TGTGCCAGTAGTAGAGGGGACGCCACAACTAATGAAAAACTGTTTTTT; J: TRBJ1-4; D: .; size: few; V: TRBV19
CDR3: CASSLYQGFSYEQYF; DNA: TGTGCCAGCAGCTTATATCAGGGGTTCTCCTACGAGCAGTACTTC; J: TRBJ2-7; D: .; size: .; V: TRBV11-3
CDR3: CANSLNYGGGYTF; DNA: TGTGCCAACAGCTTAAATTATGGAGGCGGCTACACCTTC; J: TRBJ1-2; D: .; size: .; V: TRBV7-4
CDR3: CASSEFSGFSSYNEQFF; DNA: TGCGCCAGCAGTGAGTTTAGCGGGTTCAGCTCCTACAATGAGCAGTTCTTC; J: TRBJ2-1; D: TRBD2; size: .; V: TRBV10-2
CDR3: CASSSQPGLAGGYEQYF; DNA: TGTGCCAGCAGCTCCCAACCGGGACTAGCGGGAGGCTACGAGCAGTACTTC; J: TRBJ2-7; D: TRBD2; size: .; V: TRBV11-3
CDR3: CAISESKTLAGEQYF; DNA: TGTGCCATCAGTGAGTCGAAAACCCTAGCGGGAGAGCAGTACTTC; J: TRBJ2-7; D: TRBD2; size: few; V: TRBV10-3
CDR3: CAWRVGTSYNEQFF; DNA: TGTGCCTGGAGGGTGGGGACTAGCTACAATGAGCAGTTCTTC; J: TRBJ2-1; D: TRBD2; size: once; V: TRBV30
CDR3: CASSPRQGASEQYF; DNA: TGTGCCAGCAGCCCGCGACAGGGGGCTAGCGAGCAGTACTTC; J: TRBJ2-7; D: TRBD1; size: .; V: TRBV11-3
CDR3: CASSPGTSADTQYF; DNA: TGTGCCAGCTCACCCGGTACTAGTGCAGATACGCAGTATTTT; J: TRBJ2-3; D: .; size: .; V: TRBV18
CDR3: CASSLGRNPSYEQYF; DNA: TGTGCCAGCAGTTTAGGTAGGAACCCTTCCTACGAGCAGTACTTC; J: TRBJ2-7; D: .; size: .; V: TRBV9
CDR3: CASSRLAGVEDTQYF; DNA: TGTGCCAGCAGCCGACTAGCGGGAGTCGAAGATACGCAGTATTTT; J: TRBJ2-3; D: TRBD2; size: .; V: TRBV11-3
CDR3: CASSPGLAGNEQFF; DNA: TGTGCCAGCAGCCCGGGACTAGCGGGCAATGAGCAGTTCTTC; J: TRBJ2-1; D: TRBD2; size: .; V: TRBV7-6
CDR3: CASSASGTMSTDEQFF; DNA: TGTGCCAGCAGCGCCTCCGGGACTATGTCTACGGATGAGCAGTTCTTC; J: TRBJ2-1; D: TRBD2; size: .; V: TRBV7-2
CDR3: CASSTSGTYEQYF; DNA: TGTGCCAGCAGCACTAGCGGGACCTACGAGCAGTACTTC; J: TRBJ2-7; D: TRBD2; size: once; V: TRBV7-1
CDR3: CASSTDRGRNEKLFF; DNA: TGTGCCAGTAGTACCGACAGGGGACGGAATGAAAAACTGTTTTTT; J: TRBJ1-4; D: TRBD1; size: .; V: TRBV19
CDR3: CAISESGAGNTEAFF; DNA: TGTGCCATCAGTGAGTCCGGGGCAGGGAACACTGAAGCTTTCTTT; J: TRBJ1-1; D: .; size: .; V: TRBV10-3
CDR3: CASSPQTGLNTEAFF; DNA: TGTGCCAGCAGCCCCCAGACAGGGCTGAACACTGAAGCTTTCTTT; J: TRBJ1-1; D: TRBD1; size: .; V: TRBV11-3
CDR3: CASSLESSSGANVLTF; DNA: TGTGCCAGCAGCCTGGAATCGAGCTCTGGGGCCAACGTCCTGACTTTC; J: TRBJ2-6; D: .; size: once; V: TRBV11-3
CDR3: CASRFRGGTEAFF; DNA: TGTGCCAGCAGATTCAGGGGAGGGACTGAAGCTTTCTTT; J: TRBJ1-1; D: .; size: .; V: TRBV6-8
CDR3: CATSGGRVDYGYTF; DNA: TGTGCCACCAGCGGGGGCAGGGTGGACTATGGCTACACCTTC; J: TRBJ1-2; D: .; size: once; V: TRBV15
CDR3: CASRGLAGPQETQYF; DNA: TGTGCCAGCAGAGGACTAGCGGGGCCTCAAGAGACCCAGTACTTC; J: TRBJ2-5; D: TRBD2; size: .; V: TRBV11-3
CDR3: CASSLSQVWNTIYF; DNA: TGTGCCAGCAGCTTGAGCCAAGTATGGAACACCATATATTTT; J: TRBJ1-3; D: .; size: .; V: TRBV7-6